This TCR beta chain was documented in a study of blood T cell repertoires in COVID-19. For the study at large: The origin of the acute and convalescent COVID-19 samples was the United States, Italy and Spain. Sources were T cells, B-cell-depleted T cells, or PBMCs; the material itself was cDNA or gDNA.

As processed by the authors: It was from reference gene primer amplification that nucleated cell counts were estimated. Clones were read by immunoSEQ multiplex PCR, and TCRdb kept only the in-frame ones, dropping some. V and J calls plus clone size are reproduced from that table; the DNA served to infer D and trimming. The sample holds 100,000 to 150,000 clones, just under 80% seen once. This clone was picked up one time. The material sequenced was peripheral blood. The source is a man in his sixties with active or convalescent COVID-19.

CDR3 sequence (DNA): TGCGCCAGCGGCAACGAGGTGAGAGGAGAAGCTTTCTTT. Encoded protein: CASGNEVRGEAFF. The rearrangement links TRBV5-1 to TRBJ1-1; D gene uncertain. Germline V gives CDR1 SGHRS, CDR2 YFSETQ. CDR3 size: 13 residues. The ends were cut back, 7 bases at V and 8 bases at J, with 18 bases in the middle.